This TCR beta chain emerged from a study of cytomegalovirus exposure and HLA in healthy donors. The PCR employed 60 Vbeta primers together with 13 Jbeta primers. The data were produced by immunoSEQ multiplex PCR, yet TCRdb's version contains in-frame clones alone and is incomplete. The table shows under 300,000 clones, with 84% occurring only once. Study-level points and caveats: Segments of the TCR beta V type were, in most cases, productive about 87% or about 30% of the time in an earlier analysis.

A remark on this clone: The antigen is unknown.

Sequenced input: PBMCs. This sequence originates from a woman aged 35 to 49 in good health and CMV-seropositive.

The CDR3 coding sequence is TGTGCCAGCAGCCTGCAGGCCGGCTACAATGAGCAGTTCTTC. It is translated as CASSLQAGYNEQFF. The chain employs TRBV5-6 and TRBJ2-1; D not resolved. The ends were cut back, 4 bases at V and 3 bases at J, with 11 bases in the middle. This CDR3 is 14 amino acids long. Per the germline V gene, CDR1 is SGHDT and CDR2 is YYEEEE.